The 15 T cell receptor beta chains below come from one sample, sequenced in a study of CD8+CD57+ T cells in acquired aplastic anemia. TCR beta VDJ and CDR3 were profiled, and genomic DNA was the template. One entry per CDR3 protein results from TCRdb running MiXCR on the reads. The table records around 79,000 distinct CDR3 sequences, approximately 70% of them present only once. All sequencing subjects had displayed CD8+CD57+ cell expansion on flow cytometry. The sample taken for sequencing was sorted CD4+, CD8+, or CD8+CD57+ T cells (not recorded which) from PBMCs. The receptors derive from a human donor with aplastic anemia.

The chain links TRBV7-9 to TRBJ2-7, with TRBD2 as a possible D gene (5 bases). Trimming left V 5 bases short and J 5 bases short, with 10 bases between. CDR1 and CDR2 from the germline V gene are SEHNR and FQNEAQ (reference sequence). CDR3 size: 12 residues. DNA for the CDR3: TGTGCCAGCAGCGGAGACGGGGACGAGCAGTACTTC. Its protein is CASSGDGDEQYF.

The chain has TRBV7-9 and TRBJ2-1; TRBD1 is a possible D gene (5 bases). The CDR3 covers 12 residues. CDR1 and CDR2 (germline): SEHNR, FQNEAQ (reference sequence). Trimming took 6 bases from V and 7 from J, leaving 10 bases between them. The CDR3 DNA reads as TGTGCCAGCAGACTTCAGGGAAATGAGCAGTTCTTC. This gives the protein CASRLQGNEQFF.

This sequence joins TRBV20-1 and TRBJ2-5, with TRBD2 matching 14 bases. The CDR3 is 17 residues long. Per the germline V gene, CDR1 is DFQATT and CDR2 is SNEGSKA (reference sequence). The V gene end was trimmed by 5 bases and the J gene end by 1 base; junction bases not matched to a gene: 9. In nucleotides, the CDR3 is TGCAGTGCTCGTCAGACTAGCGGGAGGGAGTTCCAAGAGACCCAGTACTTC. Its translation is CSARQTSGREFQETQYF.

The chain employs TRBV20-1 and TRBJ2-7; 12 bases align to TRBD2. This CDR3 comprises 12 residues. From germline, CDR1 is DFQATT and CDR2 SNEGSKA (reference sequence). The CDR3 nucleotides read TGCAAGACTAGCGGGAGTTACTACGAGCAGTACTTC. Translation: CKTSGSYYEQYF.

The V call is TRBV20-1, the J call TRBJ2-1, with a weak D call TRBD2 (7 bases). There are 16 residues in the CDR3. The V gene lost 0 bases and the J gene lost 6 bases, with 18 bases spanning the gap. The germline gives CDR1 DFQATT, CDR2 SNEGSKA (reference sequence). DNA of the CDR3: TGCAGTGCTAGAGATCTTGCGGGGGCCGATCTCAATGAGCAGTTCTTC. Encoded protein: CSARDLAGADLNEQFF.

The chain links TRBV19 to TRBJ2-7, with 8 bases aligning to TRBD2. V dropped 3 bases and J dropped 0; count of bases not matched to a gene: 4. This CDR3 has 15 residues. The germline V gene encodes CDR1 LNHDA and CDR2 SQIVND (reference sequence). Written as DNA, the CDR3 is TGTGCCAGTAGTATGACTAGCGCATACTCCTACGAGCAGTACTTC. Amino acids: CASSMTSAYSYEQYF.

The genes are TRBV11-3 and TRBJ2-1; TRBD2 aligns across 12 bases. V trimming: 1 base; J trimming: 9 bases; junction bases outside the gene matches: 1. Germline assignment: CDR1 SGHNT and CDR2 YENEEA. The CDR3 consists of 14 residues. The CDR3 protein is CASSLGGLAGEQFF. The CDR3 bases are TGTGCCAGCAGCTTAGGGGGACTAGCGGGTGAGCAGTTCTTC.

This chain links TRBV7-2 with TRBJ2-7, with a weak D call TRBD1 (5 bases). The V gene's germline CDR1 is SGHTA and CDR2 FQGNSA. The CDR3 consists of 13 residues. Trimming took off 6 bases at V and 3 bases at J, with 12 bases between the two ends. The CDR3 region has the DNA TGTGCCAGCAGTCCCGACAGAGGCTACGAGCAGTACTTC. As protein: CASSPDRGYEQYF.

CDR3 bases: TGTGCCAGTAACGGCCGCCGGAATTCACCCCTCCACTTT. Its translation: CASNGRRNSPLHF. The chain uses TRBV19 and TRBJ1-6; D not certain. From germline, CDR1 is LNHDA and CDR2 SQIVND (reference sequence). This CDR3 comprises 13 residues. Trimming pared 7 bases from V and 7 bases from J, leaving 11 bases between.

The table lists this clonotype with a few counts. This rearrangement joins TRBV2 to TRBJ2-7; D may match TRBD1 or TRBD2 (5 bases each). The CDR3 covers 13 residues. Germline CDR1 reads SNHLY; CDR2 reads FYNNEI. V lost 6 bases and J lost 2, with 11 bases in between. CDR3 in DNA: TGTGCCAGCAGCGGGACCGCAACCTACGAGCAGTACTTC. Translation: CASSGTATYEQYF.

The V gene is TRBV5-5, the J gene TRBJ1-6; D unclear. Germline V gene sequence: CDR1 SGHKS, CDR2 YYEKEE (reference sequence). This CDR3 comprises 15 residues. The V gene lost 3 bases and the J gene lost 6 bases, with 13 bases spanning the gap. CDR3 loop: CASSWTGPPNSPLHF. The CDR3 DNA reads TGTGCCAGCAGCTGGACCGGGCCACCTAATTCACCCCTCCACTTT.

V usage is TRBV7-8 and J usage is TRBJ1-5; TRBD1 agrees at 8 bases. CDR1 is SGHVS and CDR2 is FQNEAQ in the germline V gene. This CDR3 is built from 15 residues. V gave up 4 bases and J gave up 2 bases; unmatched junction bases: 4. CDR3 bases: TGTGCCAGCAGCTCGGAGACAGGGGGCAATCAGCCCCAGCATTTT. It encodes CASSSETGGNQPQHF.

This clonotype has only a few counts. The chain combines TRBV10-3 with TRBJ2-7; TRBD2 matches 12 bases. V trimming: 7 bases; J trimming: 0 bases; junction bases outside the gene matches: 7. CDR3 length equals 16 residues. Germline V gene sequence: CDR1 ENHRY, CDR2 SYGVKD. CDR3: CAIKPGTSGYSYEQYF. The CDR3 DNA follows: TGTGCCATCAAACCAGGGACTAGCGGGTACTCCTACGAGCAGTACTTC.

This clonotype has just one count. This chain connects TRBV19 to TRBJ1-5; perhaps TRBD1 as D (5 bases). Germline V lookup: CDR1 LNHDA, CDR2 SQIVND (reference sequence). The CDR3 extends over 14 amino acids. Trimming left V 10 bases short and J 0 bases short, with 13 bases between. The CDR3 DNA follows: TGTGCCACCGGGGACGGAGATAGCAATCAGCCCCAGCATTTT. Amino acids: CATGDGDSNQPQHF.

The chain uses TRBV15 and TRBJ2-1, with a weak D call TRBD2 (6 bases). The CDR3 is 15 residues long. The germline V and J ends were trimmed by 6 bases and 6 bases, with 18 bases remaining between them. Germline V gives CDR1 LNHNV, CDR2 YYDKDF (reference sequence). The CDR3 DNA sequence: TGTGCCACCAGTACCGGGACCGACGGGGGCAATGAGCAGTTCTTC. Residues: CATSTGTDGGNEQFF.